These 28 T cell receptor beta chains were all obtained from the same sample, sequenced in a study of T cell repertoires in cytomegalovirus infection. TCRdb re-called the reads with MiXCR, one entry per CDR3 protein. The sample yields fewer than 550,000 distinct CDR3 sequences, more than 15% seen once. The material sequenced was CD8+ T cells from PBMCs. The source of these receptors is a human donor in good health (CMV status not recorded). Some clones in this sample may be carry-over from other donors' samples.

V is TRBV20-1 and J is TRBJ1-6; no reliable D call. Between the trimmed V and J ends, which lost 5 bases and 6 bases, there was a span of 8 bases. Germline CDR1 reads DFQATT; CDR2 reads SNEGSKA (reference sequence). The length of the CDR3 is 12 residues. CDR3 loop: CSAAAVNSPLHF. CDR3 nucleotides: TGCAGTGCTGCCGCGGTTAATTCACCCCTCCACTTT.

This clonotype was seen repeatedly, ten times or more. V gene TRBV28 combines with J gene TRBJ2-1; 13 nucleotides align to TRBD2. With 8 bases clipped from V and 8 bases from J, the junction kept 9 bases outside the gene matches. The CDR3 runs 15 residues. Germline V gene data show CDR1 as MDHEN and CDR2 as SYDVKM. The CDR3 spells CASSEWTSGSYEQFF. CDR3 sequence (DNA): TGTGCCAGCTCGGAATGGACTAGCGGGAGCTATGAGCAGTTCTTC. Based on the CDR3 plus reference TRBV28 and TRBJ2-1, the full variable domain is DVKVTQSSRYLVKRTGEKVFLECVQDMDHENMFWYRQDPGLGLRLIYFSYDVKMKEKGDIPEGYSVSREKKERFSLILESASTNQTSMYLCASSEWTSGSYEQFFGPGTRLTVL.

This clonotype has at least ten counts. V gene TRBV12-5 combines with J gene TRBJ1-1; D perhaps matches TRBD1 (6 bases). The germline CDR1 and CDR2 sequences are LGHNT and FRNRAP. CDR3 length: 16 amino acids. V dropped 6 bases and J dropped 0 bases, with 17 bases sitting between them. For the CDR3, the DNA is TGTGCTAGTGGACCCTCAGGGGCACAGTTGAACACTGAAGCTTTCTTT. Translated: CASGPSGAQLNTEAFF. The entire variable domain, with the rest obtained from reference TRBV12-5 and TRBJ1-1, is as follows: DARVTQTPRHKVTEMGQEVTMRCQPILGHNTVFWYRQTMMQGLELLAYFRNRAPLDDSGMPKDRFSAEMPDATLATLKIQPSEPRDSAVYFCASGPSGAQLNTEAFFGQGTRLTVV.

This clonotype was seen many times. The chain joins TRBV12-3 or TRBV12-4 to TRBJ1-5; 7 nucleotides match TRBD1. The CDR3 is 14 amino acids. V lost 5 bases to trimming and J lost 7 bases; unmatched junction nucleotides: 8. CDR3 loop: CASSRSGGEQPQHF. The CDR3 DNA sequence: TGTGCCAGCAGTCGGTCAGGGGGAGAACAGCCCCAGCATTTT.

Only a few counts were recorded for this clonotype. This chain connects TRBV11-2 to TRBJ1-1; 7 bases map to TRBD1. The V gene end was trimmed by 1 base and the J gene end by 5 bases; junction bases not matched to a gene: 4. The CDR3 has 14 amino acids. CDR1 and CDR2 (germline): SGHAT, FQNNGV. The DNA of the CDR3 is TGTGCCAGCAGCTTAGCGACAGGGTTTACTGAAGCTTTCTTT. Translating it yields CASSLATGFTEAFF.

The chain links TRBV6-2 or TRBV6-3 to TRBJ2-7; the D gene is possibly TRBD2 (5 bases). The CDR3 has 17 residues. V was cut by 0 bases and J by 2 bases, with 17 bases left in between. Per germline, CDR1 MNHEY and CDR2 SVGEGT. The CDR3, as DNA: TGTGCCAGCAGTTACTCGGTGAGGGTTTCAGGTCCCTACGAGCAGTACTTC. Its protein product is CASSYSVRVSGPYEQYF.

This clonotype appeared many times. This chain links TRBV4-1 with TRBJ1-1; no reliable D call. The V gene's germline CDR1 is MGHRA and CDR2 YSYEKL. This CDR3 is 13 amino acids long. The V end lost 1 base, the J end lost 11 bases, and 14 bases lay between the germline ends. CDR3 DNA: TGCGCCAGCAGCCAAGGGTCCGCTATGTGGGCTTTCTTT. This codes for CASSQGSAMWAFF.

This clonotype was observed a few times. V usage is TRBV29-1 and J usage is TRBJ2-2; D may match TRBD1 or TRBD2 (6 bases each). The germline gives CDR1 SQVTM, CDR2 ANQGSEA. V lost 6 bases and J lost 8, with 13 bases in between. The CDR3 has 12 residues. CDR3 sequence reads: CSVWGARGELFF. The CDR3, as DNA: TGCAGCGTCTGGGGGGCAAGGGGGGAGCTGTTTTTT.

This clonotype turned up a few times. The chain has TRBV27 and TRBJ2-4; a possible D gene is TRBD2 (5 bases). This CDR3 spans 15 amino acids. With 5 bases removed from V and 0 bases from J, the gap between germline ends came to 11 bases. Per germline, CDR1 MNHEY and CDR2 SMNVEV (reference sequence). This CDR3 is CASSLNAGAKNIQYF. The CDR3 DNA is TGTGCCAGCAGTCTAAACGCGGGAGCCAAAAACATTCAGTACTTC.

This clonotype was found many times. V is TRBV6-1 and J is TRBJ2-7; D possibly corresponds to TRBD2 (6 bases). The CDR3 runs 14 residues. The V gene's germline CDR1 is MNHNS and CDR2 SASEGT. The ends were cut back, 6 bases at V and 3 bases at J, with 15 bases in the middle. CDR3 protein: CASSVSLTSYEQYF. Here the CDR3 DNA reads TGTGCCAGCAGCGTCTCCTTGACTAGCTACGAGCAGTACTTC.

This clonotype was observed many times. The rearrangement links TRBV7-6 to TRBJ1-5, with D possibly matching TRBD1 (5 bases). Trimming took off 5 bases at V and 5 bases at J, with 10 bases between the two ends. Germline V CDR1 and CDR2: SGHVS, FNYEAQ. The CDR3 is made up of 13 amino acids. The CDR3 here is CASSPRGDQPQHF. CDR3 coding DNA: TGTGCCAGCAGCCCCCGGGGGGATCAGCCCCAGCATTTT.

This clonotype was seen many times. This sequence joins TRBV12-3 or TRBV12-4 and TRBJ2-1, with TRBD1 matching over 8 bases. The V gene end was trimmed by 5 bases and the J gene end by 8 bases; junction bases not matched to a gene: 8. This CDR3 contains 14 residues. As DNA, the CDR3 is TGTGCCAGCAGTCAATCACAGGGGGTAGATGAGCAGTTCTTC. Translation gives CASSQSQGVDEQFF.

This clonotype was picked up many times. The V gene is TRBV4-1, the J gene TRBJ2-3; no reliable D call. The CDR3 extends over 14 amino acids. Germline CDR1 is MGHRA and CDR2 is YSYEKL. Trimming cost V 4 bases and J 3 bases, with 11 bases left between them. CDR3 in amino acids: CASSPRASTDTQYF. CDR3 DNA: TGCGCCAGCAGCCCCCGGGCCAGTACAGATACGCAGTATTTT.

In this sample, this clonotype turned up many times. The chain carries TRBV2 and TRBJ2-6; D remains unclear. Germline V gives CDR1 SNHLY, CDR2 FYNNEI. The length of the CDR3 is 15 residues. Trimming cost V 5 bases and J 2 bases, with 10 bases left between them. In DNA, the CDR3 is TGTGCCAGCAGTTTGAGTTCTCCTGGGGCCAACGTCCTGACTTTC. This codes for CASSLSSPGANVLTF. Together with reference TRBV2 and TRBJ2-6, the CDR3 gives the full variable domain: EPEVTQTPSHQVTQMGQEVILRCVPISNHLYFYWYRQILGQKVEFLVSFYNNEISEKSEIFDDQFSVERPDGSNFTLKIRSTKLEDSAMYFCASSLSSPGANVLTFGAGSRLTVL.

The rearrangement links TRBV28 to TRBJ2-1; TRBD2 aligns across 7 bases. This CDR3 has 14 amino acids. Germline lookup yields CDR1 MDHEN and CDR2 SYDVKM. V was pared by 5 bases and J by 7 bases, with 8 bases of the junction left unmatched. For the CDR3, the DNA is TGTGCCAGCAGTGCGACTAGCAGATTGAATGAGCAGTTCTTC. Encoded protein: CASSATSRLNEQFF.

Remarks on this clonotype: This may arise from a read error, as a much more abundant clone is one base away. Here the CDR3 reads CASSLSSPGDNHPQHF. The CDR3 nucleotides read TGTGCCAGCAGTTTATCGTCCCCGGGGGACAATCATCCCCAGCATTTT. The chain has TRBV28 and TRBJ1-5; D possibly corresponds to TRBD1 (6 bases). The CDR3 covers 16 residues. Per the germline V gene, CDR1 is MDHEN and CDR2 is SYDVKM.

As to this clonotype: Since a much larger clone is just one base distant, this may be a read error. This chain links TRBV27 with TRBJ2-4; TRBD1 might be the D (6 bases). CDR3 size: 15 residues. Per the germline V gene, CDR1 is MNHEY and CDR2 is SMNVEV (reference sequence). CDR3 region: CASSFRGGAKKIQYF. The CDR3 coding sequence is TGTGCCAGCAGTTTCAGGGGTGGAGCCAAAAAGATTCAGTACTTC.

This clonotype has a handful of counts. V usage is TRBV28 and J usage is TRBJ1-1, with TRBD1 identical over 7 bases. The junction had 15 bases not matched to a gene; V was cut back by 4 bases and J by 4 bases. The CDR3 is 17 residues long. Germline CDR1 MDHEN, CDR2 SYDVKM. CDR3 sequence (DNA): TGTGCCAGCAGTTCAGCCGATAACAGGGGTGATTCCACTGAAGCTTTCTTT. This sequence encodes CASSSADNRGDSTEAFF.

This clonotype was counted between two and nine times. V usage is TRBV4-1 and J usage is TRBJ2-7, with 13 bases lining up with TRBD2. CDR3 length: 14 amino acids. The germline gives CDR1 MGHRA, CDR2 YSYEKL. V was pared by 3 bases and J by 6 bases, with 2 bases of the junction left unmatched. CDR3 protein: CASSHGLAGVEQYF. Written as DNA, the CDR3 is TGCGCCAGCAGCCATGGACTAGCGGGAGTCGAGCAGTACTTC.

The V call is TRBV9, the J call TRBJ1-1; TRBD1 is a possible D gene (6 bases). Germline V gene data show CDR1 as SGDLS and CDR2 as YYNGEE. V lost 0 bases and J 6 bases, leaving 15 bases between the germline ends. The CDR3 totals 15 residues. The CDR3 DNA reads TGTGCCAGCAGCGTAGGCTCGGACAGCAGCCCTGAAGCTTTCTTT. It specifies CASSVGSDSSPEAFF.

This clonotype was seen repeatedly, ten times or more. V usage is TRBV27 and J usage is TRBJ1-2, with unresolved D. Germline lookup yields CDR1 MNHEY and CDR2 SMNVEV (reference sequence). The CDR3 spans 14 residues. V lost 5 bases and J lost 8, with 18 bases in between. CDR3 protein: CASSLTPRSRGYTF. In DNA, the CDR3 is TGTGCCAGCAGTCTCACCCCGCGAAGTCGAGGCTACACCTTC.

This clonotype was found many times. DNA of the CDR3: TGTGCCAGCAGCTTTCCCCGTCACCAAACCGATGGCTACACCTTC. It encodes CASSFPRHQTDGYTF. The chain carries TRBV7-2 and TRBJ1-2; D unresolved. This CDR3 comprises 15 residues. Deletions cut 3 bases from V and 6 bases from J, with 17 bases between. Germline lookup yields CDR1 SGHTA and CDR2 FQGNSA.

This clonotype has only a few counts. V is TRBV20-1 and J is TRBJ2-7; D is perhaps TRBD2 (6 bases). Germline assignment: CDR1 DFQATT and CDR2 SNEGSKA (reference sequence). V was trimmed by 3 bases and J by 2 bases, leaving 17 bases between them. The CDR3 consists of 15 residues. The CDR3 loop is CSASKHRDLAYEQYF. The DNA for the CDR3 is TGCAGTGCTAGCAAGCACCGGGACTTAGCCTACGAGCAGTACTTC.

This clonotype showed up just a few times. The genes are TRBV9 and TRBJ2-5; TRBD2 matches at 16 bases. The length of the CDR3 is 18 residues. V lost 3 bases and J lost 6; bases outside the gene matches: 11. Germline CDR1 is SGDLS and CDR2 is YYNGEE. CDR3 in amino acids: CASSAGLAGGARGKTQYF. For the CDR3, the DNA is TGTGCCAGCAGCGCGGGACTAGCGGGAGGGGCCCGGGGAAAGACCCAGTACTTC.

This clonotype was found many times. CDR3 nucleotide sequence: TGTGCCAGCAGCTATTACGGGCAGGAGCAAGAGACCCAGTACTTC. Its translation is CASSYYGQEQETQYF. The rearrangement joins TRBV6-5 to TRBJ2-5; D is ambiguous. Looked up from germline, CDR1 is MNHEY and CDR2 is SVGAGI. V lost 6 bases and J 2 bases, leaving 16 bases between the germline ends. The CDR3 runs to 15 residues.

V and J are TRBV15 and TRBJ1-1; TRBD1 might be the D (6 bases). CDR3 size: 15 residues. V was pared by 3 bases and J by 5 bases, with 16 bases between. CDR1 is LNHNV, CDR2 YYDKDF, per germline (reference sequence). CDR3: CATSRVYRAGTEAFF. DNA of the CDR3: TGTGCCACCAGCAGGGTTTACAGGGCGGGGACTGAAGCTTTCTTT.

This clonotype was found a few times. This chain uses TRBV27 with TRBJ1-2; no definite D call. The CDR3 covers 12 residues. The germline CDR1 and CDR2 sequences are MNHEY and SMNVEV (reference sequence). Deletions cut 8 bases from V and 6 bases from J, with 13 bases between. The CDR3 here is CASGFTDNGYTF. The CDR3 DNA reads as TGTGCCAGCGGGTTCACCGACAATGGCTACACCTTC.

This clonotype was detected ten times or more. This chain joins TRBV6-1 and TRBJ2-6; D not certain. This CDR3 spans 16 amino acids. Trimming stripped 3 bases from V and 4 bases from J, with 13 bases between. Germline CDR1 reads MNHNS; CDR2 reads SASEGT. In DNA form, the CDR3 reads TGTGCCAGCAGTGAGGCTCAGAAAACCGGGGCCAACGTCCTGACTTTC. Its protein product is CASSEAQKTGANVLTF.